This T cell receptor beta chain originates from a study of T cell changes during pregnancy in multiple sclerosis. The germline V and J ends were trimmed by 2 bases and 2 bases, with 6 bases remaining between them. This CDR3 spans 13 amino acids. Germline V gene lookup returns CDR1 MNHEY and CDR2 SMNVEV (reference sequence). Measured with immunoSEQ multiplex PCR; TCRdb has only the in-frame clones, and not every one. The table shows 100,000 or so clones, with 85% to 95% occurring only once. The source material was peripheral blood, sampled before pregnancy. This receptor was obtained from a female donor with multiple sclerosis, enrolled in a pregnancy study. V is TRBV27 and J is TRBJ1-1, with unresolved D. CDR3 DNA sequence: TGTGCCAGCAGTTTAGAGGGAAACACTGAAGCTTTCTTT. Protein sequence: CASSLEGNTEAFF.